This T cell receptor (beta chain) comes out of a study of blood T cell repertoires in COVID-19. For the study at large: Both acute and convalescent COVID-19 samples were obtained from the United States, Italy and Spain.

The table lists this clone with a count of one. The authors' processing: From reference gene primer amplification, estimates of nucleated cell counts were derived. The assay was immunoSEQ multiplex PCR, and TCRdb's table has in-frame clones only and misses some. V and J calls and clone size come straight from that table; D and trimming were deduced from the DNA. This table has 250,000 to 400,000 clones, 90% appearing once. Seattle cases were enrolled at active infection and followed longitudinally. V was pared by 3 bases and J by 2 bases, with 8 bases between. Germline CDR1 MNHEY, CDR2 SMNVEV (reference sequence). The CDR3 loop spans 13 amino acids.

The chain carries TRBV27 and TRBJ2-7; no clear D gene. The source is a woman in her 30s with COVID-19, enrolled during active disease. Material for sequencing was peripheral blood. The CDR3, as DNA: TGTGCCAGCAGTTTGGCCAGTACCTACGAGCAGTACTTC. Amino acids: CASSLASTYEQYF.